This T cell receptor (beta chain) was sequenced during a study of blood T cells in healthy people across ages. As for the study in general: With template switching, about one barcoded beta molecule was captured per two T cells.

The donors, healthy Caucasians from Russia, were aged roughly 6 to 90. Total RNA amounts of at least 5.5 micrograms were extracted per sample. The CDR3 sequence is 12 residues long. Per the germline V gene, CDR1 is SQVTM and CDR2 is ANQGSEA. Primers used in a second PCR of roughly 6 to 11 cycles were a sample-barcoded 5' primer and a J-beta primer mix. A 12-random-nucleotide template-switch adaptor tagged each cDNA molecule. Via MiXCR, TCRdb re-called the 5' RACE reads, giving one row per CDR3 protein. The repertoire holds 650,000 to 1,000,000 distinct CDR3 sequences, with roughly 40% as singletons. The sequencing input was blood. The chain couples TRBV29-1 to TRBJ2-5; TRBD1 matches 9 bases. Gene TRBJ2-7 matches the end of the DNA better, so the J call may be wrong. The TCR was taken from a man between 18 and 35 years old in good health. The chain's CDR3 is CSYRGRSHEQYF. DNA for the CDR3: TGCAGCTACAGGGGGCGCAGTCACGAGCAGTACTTC.